The clone carrying this T cell receptor beta chain was seen many times. Its target is unknown. The data were obtained in a study of Graves' ophthalmopathy and Graves' hyperthyroidism. V shed 2 bases, J shed 9 bases, and the junction held 7 bases outside the gene matches. Germline values: CDR1 MGHRA, CDR2 YSYEKL. This CDR3 contains 15 residues. Findings and caveats of the study: Among thyroid clonotypes expanded above 0.001 frequency, most also appeared in blood.

The study amplified TCR beta CDR3 regions using RNA transcripts. HTBI primers served in a first-round RT-PCR, which a second-round multiplex PCR followed. TCRdb processed the multiplex PCR reads anew with MiXCR; each CDR3 protein has one entry. The profile shows about 620,000 distinct CDR3 sequences, roughly 20% of them singletons. The sequenced sample was peripheral blood. The TCR was taken from a woman aged 18 to 35 with stable Graves' hyperthyroidism. Some clones in this sample may be carry-over from other donors' samples. The chain combines TRBV4-1 with TRBJ1-3; 10 bases are shared with TRBD1. In nucleotides, the CDR3 is TGCGCCAGCAGCCAACCAGGACAGGGGGAAGGCACCATATATTTT. Protein product: CASSQPGQGEGTIYF.